Here is one TCR beta chain with its context. Its antigen is currently unknown. This entry is derived from a study of beta chain features in type 1 diabetes. Findings of the study overall: Moderately but significantly shorter TCRB CDR3s were found in Type 1 diabetes patients in all four CD4+ subsets.

All of the isolated RNA was reverse transcribed, so expressed TCRB transcripts were sequenced. TCRdb's table, derived via immunoSEQ multiplex PCR, lists solely in-frame clones and lacks some. The sample includes 620,000 or so clones, about 16% of them seen just once. Sequenced sample: naive CD4+ T cells from blood. The TCR sequence derives from a young man in good health.

In DNA, the CDR3 is TGTGCCAGCAGTTTAGCAGGGGCCTACTCCTACGAGCAGTACTTC. Amino acid sequence: CASSLAGAYSYEQYF. The chain links TRBV27 to TRBJ2-7; a weak D match, TRBD1 (6 bases). The germline V and J ends were trimmed by 2 bases and 0 bases, with 11 bases remaining between them. This CDR3 is built from 15 residues. Germline CDR1 and CDR2: MNHEY and SMNVEV (reference sequence).